Sequencing of this TCR beta chain was carried out in a study of shared clonotypes between healthy human individuals. Germline V CDR1 and CDR2: SNHLY, FYNNEI. Trimming left V 9 bases short and J 4 bases short, with 14 bases between. The CDR3 length is 13 residues. Produced via immunoSEQ multiplex PCR; TCRdb's table is partial and in-frame only. The sample has millions of clones; about 92% are singletons. This chain uses TRBV2 with TRBJ2-3; the D gene is possibly TRBD1 (7 bases). Sequenced material: naive CD4+ T cells sorted from blood. Subset described: CD45RA+ positively selected. This clonotype was obtained from a man younger than 35 in good health. DNA for the CDR3: TGTGCCAGGGGGACAGCGGGTGCAGATACGCAGTATTTT. Translating it yields CARGTAGADTQYF.